The clone carrying this T cell receptor beta chain came up many times. Its antigen remains unknown. This entry comes from a study of breast tumors, draining lymph nodes, adjacent tissues. Breast cancer patients provided tissue from their axillary draining lymph nodes. TCRdb reprocessed the multiplex PCR reads via MiXCR and lists one record per CDR3 protein. Altogether some 200,000 distinct CDR3 sequences are present, 25% to 40% being singletons, with the ten largest covering 4% to 5.5%. Trimming left V 0 bases short and J 2 bases short, with 5 bases between. Germline V gene sequence: CDR1 LGHDT, CDR2 YNNKEL (reference sequence). The CDR3 is made up of 15 amino acids. Whole-study findings and limits: Data fit most tumor T cells coming from lymph node, expanding in tumor. Compared with basal-like, luminal-like tumors shared significantly more repertoire with nontumor tissue. That most tumor T cells come from lymph nodes remained unproven. Compared with lymph nodes, tumors were less diverse; compared with nontumor tissue, more.

The sample taken for sequencing was axillary lymph node tissue. This clonotype was obtained from a female donor with breast cancer. Some clones in this sample may be carry-over from other donors' samples. V usage is TRBV3-1 and J usage is TRBJ2-6; D gene uncertain. DNA for the CDR3: TGTGCCAGCAGCCAAGAGGGTGCTGGGGCCAACGTCCTGACTTTC. As protein: CASSQEGAGANVLTF.